The 10 T cell receptor beta chains below were found in one sample sequenced in a study of cytomegalovirus exposure and HLA in healthy donors listed by TCRdb under 2017. The library was produced with the immunoSEQ multiplex PCR assay. The multiplex PCR relied on a mix of 60 forward primers for TCR Vbeta segments and 13 reverse primers for TCR Jbeta segments. This immuneACCESS table, as held by TCRdb, lists in-frame sequences with V and J called but not all clones. Of the missing ones, under half trace to an unresolved V gene in checked studies; the others have no known cause. The sample yields more than 200,000 clones; around 85% were counted once. The ten largest clones represent 0.22% of the sample. Sequenced input: PBMCs. All receptors come from a girl aged 2-15 years in good health and CMV-seronegative.

This clone was picked up a small number of times. CDR3 nucleotides: TGTGCCAGTACCCGGGTGGGTAGCAATCAGCCCCAGCATTTT. It yields the protein CASTRVGSNQPQHF. The genes are TRBV19 and TRBJ1-5; D ambiguous. The length of the CDR3 is 14 residues. V lost 7 bases and J lost 0, with 10 bases in between. Germline loops: CDR1 LNHDA, CDR2 SQIVND (reference sequence).

The chain carries TRBV7-9 and TRBJ1-1, with 7 bases identical to TRBD1. The CDR3 runs to 17 residues. J was trimmed by 2 bases and V by 3 bases; bases with no gene match: 12. Germline lookup yields CDR1 SEHNR and CDR2 FQNEAQ (reference sequence). The CDR3 DNA sequence: TGTGCCAGCAGCTTTTATTGGGCAGGGGGGAGCAACACTGAAGCTTTCTTT. Translation: CASSFYWAGGSNTEAFF.

This clone showed up just once. The genes are TRBV5-1 and TRBJ2-5; D uncertain. Trimming pared 1 base from V and 5 bases from J, leaving 12 bases between. This CDR3 region has 14 residues. Germline V gene sequence: CDR1 SGHRS, CDR2 YFSETQ. The CDR3 is CASSLSDSRETQYF. DNA of the CDR3: TGCGCCAGCAGCTTGTCCGATTCCAGGGAGACCCAGTACTTC.

V gene TRBV29-1 combines with J gene TRBJ1-1, with TRBD1 identical over 9 bases. The CDR3 is made up of 14 amino acids. Trimming cost V 4 bases and J 6 bases; bases outside gene matches: 9. Germline-derived CDR1 and CDR2 are SQVTM and ANQGSEA. CDR3 residues: CSVAPGTGRAEAFF. The CDR3, as DNA: TGCAGCGTTGCACCTGGGACAGGGAGAGCTGAAGCTTTCTTT.

The genes are TRBV29-1 and TRBJ2-7; 12 bases align to TRBD2. CDR3 length: 16 amino acids. Unmatched junction bases numbered 6, after V lost 3 bases and J lost 0 bases. The V gene's germline CDR1 is SQVTM and CDR2 ANQGSEA. CDR3 sequence: CSVDLGLAGSSYEQYF. In DNA form, the CDR3 reads TGCAGCGTTGATTTAGGACTAGCGGGGAGCTCCTACGAGCAGTACTTC.

V gene TRBV29-1 combines with J gene TRBJ2-1, with a tentative D call TRBD2 (5 bases). The CDR3 spans 18 residues. Germline loops: CDR1 SQVTM, CDR2 ANQGSEA. V was trimmed by 5 bases and J by 2 bases, leaving 25 bases between them. This CDR3 reads CSVLSLRATPGTYNEQFF. CDR3 bases: TGCAGCGTTCTATCCCTGAGGGCTACCCCTGGGACCTACAATGAGCAGTTCTTC.

The chain is built from TRBV6-1 and TRBJ1-2; D perhaps matches TRBD1 (6 bases). Germline CDR1 MNHNS, CDR2 SASEGT. The CDR3 runs 14 residues. V was pared by 0 bases and J by 8 bases, with 13 bases between. The CDR3, as DNA: TGTGCCAGCAGTGAAGCGGTGGGGGCCTGGGGCTACACCTTC. Its translation: CASSEAVGAWGYTF.

V gene TRBV7-6 combines with J gene TRBJ1-3; TRBD1 is a possible D gene (5 bases). The germline V gene has CDR1 SGHVS and CDR2 FNYEAQ. The V and J ends lost 1 base and 0 bases respectively, with 7 bases between them. The CDR3 is 15 residues long. CDR3 in DNA: TGTGCCAGCAGCTTAGATACAGGCTCTGGAAACACCATATATTTT. Amino acid sequence: CASSLDTGSGNTIYF.

This clone has only one observation. The V gene is TRBV13, the J gene TRBJ2-7, with D possibly being TRBD1 (6 bases). V was clipped by 6 bases and J by 5 bases, with 17 bases between them. The CDR3 is 14 amino acids. Per germline, CDR1 PRHDT and CDR2 FYEKMQ (reference sequence). The CDR3 spells CASRNTGLSHEQYF. In DNA form, the CDR3 reads TGTGCCAGCAGGAACACAGGGTTATCTCACGAGCAGTACTTC.

The rearrangement uses TRBV5-4 and TRBJ2-3; 8 bases line up with TRBD2. CDR3 size: 16 residues. With V trimmed by 5 bases and J by 4 bases, 12 bases remained unmatched. Germline CDR1 is SGHNT and CDR2 is YYREEE (reference sequence). This CDR3 is CASSRAGRAGADTQYF. In nucleotides, the CDR3 is TGTGCCAGCAGTCGGGCAGGCAGAGCGGGAGCAGATACGCAGTATTTT.